These 20 T cell receptor beta chains came from one sample sequenced in a study of blood T cell repertoires in COVID-19. Produced via immunoSEQ multiplex PCR; TCRdb's table is partial and in-frame only. The sample has fewer than 150,000 clones; approximately 90% are singletons. Material: peripheral blood. These receptors originate from a woman in her 50s with acute or convalescent COVID-19.

The V call is TRBV18, the J call TRBJ2-1; no reliable D call. The CDR3 is 13 residues long. V gave up 3 bases and J gave up 6 bases, with 9 bases separating them. Looked up from germline, CDR1 is KGHSH and CDR2 is LQKENI. The CDR3 DNA follows: TGTGCCAGCTCACCGTCGATCGGCAATGAGCAGTTCTTC. This encodes CASSPSIGNEQFF.

J is TRBJ1-5 and V is TRBV24-1; TRBD1 aligns across 9 bases. Germline-derived CDR1 and CDR2 are KGHDR and SFDVKD. This CDR3 spans 17 amino acids. J gave up 1 base and V 2 bases, and 5 bases lay outside the gene matches. The CDR3, as DNA: TGTGCCACCAGTGATTCGTACAGGGGGCCAAGCAATCAGCCCCAGCATTTT. Protein sequence: CATSDSYRGPSNQPQHF.

CDR3 nucleotide sequence: TGTGCCAGCAGCCAGCGGGTGACTAGCGGGGGGGCGATCTACGAGCAGTACTTC. This translates into CASSQRVTSGGAIYEQYF. The V and J genes are TRBV9 and TRBJ2-7; 14 bases line up with TRBD2. The CDR3 runs 18 residues. From germline, CDR1 is SGDLS and CDR2 YYNGEE. V lost 4 bases, J lost 3 bases, and 12 bases stayed unmatched.

With respect to this clone: One end of the junction varies from germline; a read error may be responsible. The V and J genes are TRBV12-3 or TRBV12-4 and TRBJ1-2; D gene unclear. The length of the CDR3 is 11 residues. The CDR3 reads CASSSSSHPSF. The CDR3 coding sequence is TGTGCCAGCAGTTCGAGCTCGCACCCCTCGTTC.

This chain connects TRBV6-2 or TRBV6-3 to TRBJ2-1; weak D call: TRBD1 (5 bases). V lost 2 bases, J lost 4 bases, and 9 bases lay in between. In germline, CDR1 is MNHEY, CDR2 SVGEGT. This CDR3 has 14 amino acids. CDR3: CASSYPAGYNEQFF. The CDR3 DNA reads TGTGCCAGCAGTTACCCAGCAGGGTACAATGAGCAGTTCTTC.

This chain uses TRBV27 with TRBJ1-1; TRBD1 aligns across 9 bases. Germline lookup yields CDR1 MNHEY and CDR2 SMNVEV (reference sequence). With 6 bases clipped from V and 5 bases from J, the junction kept 7 bases outside the gene matches. The CDR3 has 14 amino acids. The CDR3 DNA reads as TGTGCCAGCAGACCGGACAGGGGATGGACTGAAGCTTTCTTT. It codes for CASRPDRGWTEAFF.

The J gene is TRBJ1-3, the V gene TRBV5-6; D unclear. This CDR3 has 16 amino acids. Trimming shortened V by 5 bases and J by 0 bases, and 15 bases separated the two germline ends. The V gene's germline CDR1 is SGHDT and CDR2 YYEEEE. CDR3 coding DNA: TGTGCCAGCAGGGGTCGGGTAACGAGCTCTGGAAACACCATATATTTT. Encoded protein: CASRGRVTSSGNTIYF.

This chain joins TRBV27 and TRBJ2-7; D unresolved. The germline V and J ends were trimmed by 3 bases and 1 base, with 10 bases remaining between them. CDR1 and CDR2 from the germline V gene are MNHEY and SMNVEV (reference sequence). The CDR3 is made up of 14 amino acids. DNA for the CDR3: TGTGCCAGCAGTTTTGGGCCTTTGTCCTACGAGCAGTACTTC. Translated: CASSFGPLSYEQYF.

J is TRBJ1-6 and V is TRBV5-5; D is unresolved. The CDR3 runs 15 residues. V lost 0 bases and J lost 5, with 9 bases in between. The V gene's germline CDR1 is SGHKS and CDR2 YYEKEE (reference sequence). CDR3 in DNA: TGTGCCAGCAGCTTGGGGAAGCTAGATAATTCACCCCTCCACTTT. This encodes CASSLGKLDNSPLHF.

The chain couples TRBV30 to TRBJ1-2, with D unclear. V was clipped by 2 bases and J by 8 bases, with 18 bases between them. The CDR3 is made up of 14 amino acids. The germline V gene has CDR1 GTSNPN and CDR2 SVGIG (reference sequence). The CDR3 DNA reads as TGTGCCTGGAGTTACATAGCTTCGGCCGGGGGCTACACCTTC. As protein: CAWSYIASAGGYTF. Drawing the rest from reference TRBV30 and TRBJ1-2, the complete variable domain is SQTIHQWPATLVQPVGSPLSLECTVEGTSNPNLYWYRQAAGRGLQLLFYSVGIGQISSEVPQNLSASRPQDRQFILSSKKLLLSDSGFYLCAWSYIASAGGYTFGSGTRLTVV.

J is TRBJ1-1 and V is TRBV28; TRBD1 agrees at 11 bases. The CDR3 is 15 amino acids. J lost 6 bases, V lost 4 bases, and 7 bases had no gene match. Per the germline V gene, CDR1 is MDHEN and CDR2 is SYDVKM. The CDR3 region has the DNA TGTGCCAGCAGTTCACCGGGACAGGGGGGCCCTGAAGCTTTCTTT. Translating gives CASSSPGQGGPEAFF.

The V and J genes are TRBV5-1 and TRBJ2-7; perhaps TRBD2 as D (6 bases). Germline CDR1 reads SGHRS; CDR2 reads YFSETQ. V was shortened by 2 bases and J by 1 base, with 10 bases between the two germline ends. This CDR3 comprises 14 residues. The DNA of the CDR3 is TGCGCCAGCAGCTTTTTGGAGGGGTCCTACGAGCAGTACTTC. Encoded protein: CASSFLEGSYEQYF.

In its sample, this clone was seen a few times. This chain connects TRBV6-5 to TRBJ1-1; no clear D gene. The V end lost 5 bases, the J end lost 1 base, and 14 bases lay between the germline ends. In germline, CDR1 is MNHEY, CDR2 SVGAGI. The CDR3 spans 15 residues. CDR3 in amino acids: CASSPRLGGNTEAFF. The CDR3 coding sequence is TGTGCCAGCAGTCCACGACTAGGCGGGAACACTGAAGCTTTCTTT.

The chain is built from TRBV5-4 and TRBJ2-7; TRBD1 matches at 7 bases. The CDR3 runs 14 residues. CDR1 is SGHNT and CDR2 is YYREEE in the germline V gene (reference sequence). The ends lost 1 base at V and 5 bases at J; junction bases unmatched: 6. Here the CDR3 DNA reads TGTGCCAGCAGCTTGCTCCAGGGGGTCCACGAGCAGTACTTC. It specifies CASSLLQGVHEQYF.

CDR3 amino acids: CASSPGTYTGELFF. CDR3 DNA: TGTGCCAGCAGCCCCGGGACTTACACCGGGGAGCTGTTTTTT. The rearrangement joins TRBV7-3 to TRBJ2-2; TRBD2 is a possible D gene (6 bases). Trimming shortened V by 5 bases and J by 3 bases, and 10 bases separated the two germline ends. The CDR3 runs 14 residues. In germline, CDR1 is SGHTA, CDR2 FQGTGA. Full variable domain (remainder filled in from reference TRBV7-3 and TRBJ2-2): GAGVSQTPSNKVTEKGKYVELRCDPISGHTALYWYRQSLGQGPEFLIYFQGTGAADDSGLPNDRFFAVRPEGSVSTLKIQRTERGDSAVYLCASSPGTYTGELFFGEGSRLTVL.

This rearrangement joins TRBV3-1 (or the pseudogene TRBV3-2) to TRBJ2-1; 9 bases fit TRBD2. V dropped 4 bases and J dropped 7; count of bases not matched to a gene: 8. Germline lookup yields CDR1 LGHDT and CDR2 YNNKEL (reference sequence). The CDR3 runs to 15 residues. This CDR3 reads CASSPLAGRPNEQFF. The CDR3 bases are TGTGCCAGCAGCCCCCTAGCGGGGCGCCCAAATGAGCAGTTCTTC.

The chain has TRBV7-9 and TRBJ2-7; D may be TRBD1 (5 bases). From germline, CDR1 is SEHNR and CDR2 FQNEAQ (reference sequence). V shed 3 bases and J shed 7 bases, with 19 bases lying between them. This CDR3 contains 15 residues. The CDR3 region is CASSLSGKKPVEQYF. CDR3 nucleotide sequence: TGTGCCAGCAGCTTGTCAGGGAAAAAACCGGTAGAGCAGTACTTC.

This clone came up once. The genes are TRBV16 and TRBJ1-3; D is uncertain. V dropped 4 bases and J dropped 2 bases, with 12 bases sitting between them. CDR1 KGHSY and CDR2 FQNENV come from the germline V gene. The CDR3 runs 15 residues. The CDR3 is CASSLRRGTGNTIYF. As DNA, the CDR3 is TGTGCCAGCAGCCTGCGCCGCGGAACTGGAAACACCATATATTTT.

V usage is TRBV19 and J usage is TRBJ1-2; the D gene is possibly TRBD1 (6 bases). The CDR3 covers 15 residues. Germline V lookup: CDR1 LNHDA, CDR2 SQIVND (reference sequence). The ends were cut back, 3 bases at V and 6 bases at J, with 17 bases in the middle. CDR3 coding DNA: TGTGCCAGTAGTATGGAGTGGGCAGGGGAGAATGGCTACACCTTC. Its protein is CASSMEWAGENGYTF.

Written as DNA, the CDR3 is TGCGCCAGCAGCCAAGACGGGTGGACAGGGGACGCAGATACGCAGTATTTT. Protein: CASSQDGWTGDADTQYF. The gene calls are TRBV4-1 and TRBJ2-3; TRBD1 matches 9 bases. This CDR3 contains 17 residues. CDR1 MGHRA and CDR2 YSYEKL come from the germline V gene. Trimming cost V 0 bases and J 4 bases; bases outside gene matches: 8.